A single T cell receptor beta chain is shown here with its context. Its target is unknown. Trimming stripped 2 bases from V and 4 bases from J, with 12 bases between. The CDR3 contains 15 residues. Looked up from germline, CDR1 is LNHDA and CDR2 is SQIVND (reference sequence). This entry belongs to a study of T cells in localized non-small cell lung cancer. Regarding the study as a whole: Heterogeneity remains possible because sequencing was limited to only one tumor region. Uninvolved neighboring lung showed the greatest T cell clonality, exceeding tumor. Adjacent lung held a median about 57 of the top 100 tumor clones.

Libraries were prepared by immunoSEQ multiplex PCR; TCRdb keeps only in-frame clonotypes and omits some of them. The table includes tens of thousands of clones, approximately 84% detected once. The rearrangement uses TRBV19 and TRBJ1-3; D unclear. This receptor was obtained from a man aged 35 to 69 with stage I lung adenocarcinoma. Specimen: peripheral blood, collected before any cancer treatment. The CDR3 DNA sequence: TGTGCCAGTAGTATACGAGGGCTTTCCGGAAACACCATATATTTT. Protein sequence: CASSIRGLSGNTIYF.